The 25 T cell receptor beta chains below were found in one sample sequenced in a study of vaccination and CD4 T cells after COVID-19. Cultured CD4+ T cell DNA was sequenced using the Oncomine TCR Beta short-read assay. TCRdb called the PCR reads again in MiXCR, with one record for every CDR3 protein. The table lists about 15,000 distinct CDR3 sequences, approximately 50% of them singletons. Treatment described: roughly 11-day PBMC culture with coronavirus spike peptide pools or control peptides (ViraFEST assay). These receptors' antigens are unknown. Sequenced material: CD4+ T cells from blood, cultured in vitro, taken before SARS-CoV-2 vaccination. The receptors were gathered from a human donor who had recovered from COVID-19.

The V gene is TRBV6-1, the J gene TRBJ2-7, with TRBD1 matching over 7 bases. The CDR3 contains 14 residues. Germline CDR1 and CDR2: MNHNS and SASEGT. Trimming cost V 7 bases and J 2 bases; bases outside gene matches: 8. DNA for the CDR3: TGTGCCAGCAACAAACAGGGGCCCCCCTACGAGCAGTACTTC. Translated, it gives CASNKQGPPYEQYF.

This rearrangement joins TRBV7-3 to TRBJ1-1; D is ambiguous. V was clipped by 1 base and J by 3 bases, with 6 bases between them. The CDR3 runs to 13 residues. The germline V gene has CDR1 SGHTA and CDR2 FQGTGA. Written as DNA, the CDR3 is TGTGCCAGCAGCTTAAACCAGGACACTGAAGCTTTCTTT. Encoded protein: CASSLNQDTEAFF.

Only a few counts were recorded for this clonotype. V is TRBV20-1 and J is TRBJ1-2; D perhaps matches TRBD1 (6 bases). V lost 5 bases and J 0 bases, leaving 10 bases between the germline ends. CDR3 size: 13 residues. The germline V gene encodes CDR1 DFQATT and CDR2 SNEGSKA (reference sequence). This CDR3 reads CSAAGDANYGYTF. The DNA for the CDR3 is TGCAGTGCTGCAGGGGACGCTAACTATGGCTACACCTTC.

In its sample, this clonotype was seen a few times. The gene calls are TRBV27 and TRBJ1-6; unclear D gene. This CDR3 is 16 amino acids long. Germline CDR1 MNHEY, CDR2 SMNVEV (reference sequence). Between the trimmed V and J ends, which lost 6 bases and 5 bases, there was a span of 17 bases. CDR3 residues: CASSEIGRRNNSPLHF. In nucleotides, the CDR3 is TGTGCCAGCAGCGAAATTGGACGCCGTAATAATTCACCCCTCCACTTT.

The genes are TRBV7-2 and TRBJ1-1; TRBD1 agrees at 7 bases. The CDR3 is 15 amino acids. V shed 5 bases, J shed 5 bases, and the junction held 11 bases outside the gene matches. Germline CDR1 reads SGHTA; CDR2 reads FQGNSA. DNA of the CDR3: TGTGCCAGCAGCCCAGGGGGGTGGGGGGGGACTGAAGCTTTCTTT. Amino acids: CASSPGGWGGTEAFF.

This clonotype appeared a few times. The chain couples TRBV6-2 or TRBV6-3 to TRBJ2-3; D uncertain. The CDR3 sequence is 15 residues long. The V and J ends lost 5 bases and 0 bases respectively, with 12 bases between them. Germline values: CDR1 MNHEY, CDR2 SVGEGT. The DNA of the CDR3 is TGTGCCAGCAGTCCTCACGTCACTAGCACAGATACGCAGTATTTT. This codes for CASSPHVTSTDTQYF.

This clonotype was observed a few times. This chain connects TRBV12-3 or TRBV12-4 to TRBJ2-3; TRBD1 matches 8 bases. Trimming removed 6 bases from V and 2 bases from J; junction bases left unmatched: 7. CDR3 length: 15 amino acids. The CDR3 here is CASRQGAPITDTQYF. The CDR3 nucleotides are TGTGCCAGCAGGCAGGGGGCGCCTATCACAGATACGCAGTATTTT.

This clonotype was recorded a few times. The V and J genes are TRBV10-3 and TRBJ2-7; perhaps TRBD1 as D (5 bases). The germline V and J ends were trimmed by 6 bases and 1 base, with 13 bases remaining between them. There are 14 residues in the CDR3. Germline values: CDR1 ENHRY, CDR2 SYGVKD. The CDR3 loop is CAISGRNRSYEQYF. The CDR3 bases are TGTGCCATCAGCGGACGTAACAGGTCCTACGAGCAGTACTTC.

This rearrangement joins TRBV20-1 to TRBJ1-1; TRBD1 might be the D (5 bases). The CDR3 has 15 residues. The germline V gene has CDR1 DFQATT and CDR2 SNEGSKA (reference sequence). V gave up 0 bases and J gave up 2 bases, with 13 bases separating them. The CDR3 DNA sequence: TGCAGTGCTAGAGAGCATTCGGGGGTTAACACTGAAGCTTTCTTT. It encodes CSAREHSGVNTEAFF.

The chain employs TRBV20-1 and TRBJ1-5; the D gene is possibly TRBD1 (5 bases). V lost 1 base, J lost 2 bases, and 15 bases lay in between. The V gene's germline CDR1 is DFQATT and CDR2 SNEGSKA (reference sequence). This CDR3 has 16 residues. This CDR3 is CSARASLGGGNQPQHF. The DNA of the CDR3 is TGCAGTGCTAGAGCTTCTTTGGGGGGGGGCAATCAGCCCCAGCATTTT.

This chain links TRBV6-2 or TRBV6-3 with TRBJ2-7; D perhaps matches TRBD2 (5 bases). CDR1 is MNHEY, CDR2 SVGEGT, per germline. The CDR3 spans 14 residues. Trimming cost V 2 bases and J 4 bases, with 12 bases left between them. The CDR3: CASSYASGAYEQYF. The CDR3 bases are TGTGCCAGCAGTTACGCGAGCGGAGCGTACGAGCAGTACTTC.

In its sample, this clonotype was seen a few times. CDR3 in DNA: TGTGCCAGCAGCTTAACAAAGGGCAATCAGCCCCAGCATTTT. Its translation is CASSLTKGNQPQHF. The chain joins TRBV7-2 to TRBJ1-5; no firm D call. Germline CDR1 is SGHTA and CDR2 is FQGNSA. The CDR3 is 14 amino acids. The V end was cut by 2 bases, the J end by 2 bases, with 7 bases between.

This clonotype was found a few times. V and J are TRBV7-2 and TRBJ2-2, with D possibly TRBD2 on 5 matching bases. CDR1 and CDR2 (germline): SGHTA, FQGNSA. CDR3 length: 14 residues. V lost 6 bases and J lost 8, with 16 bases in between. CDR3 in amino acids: CASSTRNGVGELFF. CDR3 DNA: TGTGCCAGCAGTACCAGGAACGGGGTAGGGGAGCTGTTTTTT.

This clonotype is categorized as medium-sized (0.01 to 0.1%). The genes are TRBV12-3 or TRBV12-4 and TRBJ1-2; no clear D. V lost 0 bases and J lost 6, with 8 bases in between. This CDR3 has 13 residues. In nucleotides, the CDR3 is TGTGCCAGCAGTTTAGCCACCATCCATGGCTACACCTTC. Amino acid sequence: CASSLATIHGYTF.

The CDR3 DNA reads TGCAGTGCTGCCAGGGTTCAAGAGACCCAGTACTTC. Residues: CSAARVQETQYF. V is TRBV20-1 and J is TRBJ2-5, with a tentative D call TRBD1 (5 bases). In germline, CDR1 is DFQATT, CDR2 SNEGSKA (reference sequence). With 5 bases removed from V and 2 bases from J, the gap between germline ends came to 9 bases. This CDR3 is 12 amino acids long.

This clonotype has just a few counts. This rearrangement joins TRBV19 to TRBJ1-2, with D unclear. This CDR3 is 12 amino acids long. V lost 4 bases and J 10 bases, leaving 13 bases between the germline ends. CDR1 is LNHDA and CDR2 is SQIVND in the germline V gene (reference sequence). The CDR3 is CASSTRPFDYTF. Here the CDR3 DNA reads TGTGCCAGTAGTACCCGACCGTTTGACTACACCTTC.

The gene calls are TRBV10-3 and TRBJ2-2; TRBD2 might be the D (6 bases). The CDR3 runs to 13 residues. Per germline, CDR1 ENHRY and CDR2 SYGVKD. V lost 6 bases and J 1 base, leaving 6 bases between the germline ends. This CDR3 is CAISGRNTGELFF. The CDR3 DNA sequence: TGTGCCATCAGCGGGAGGAACACCGGGGAGCTGTTTTTT.

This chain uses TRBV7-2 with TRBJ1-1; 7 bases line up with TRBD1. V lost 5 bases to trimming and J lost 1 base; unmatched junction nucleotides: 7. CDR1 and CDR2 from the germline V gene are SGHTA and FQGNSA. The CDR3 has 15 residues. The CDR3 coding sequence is TGTGCCAGCAGCCCCACTCGACAGGGGAACACTGAAGCTTTCTTT. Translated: CASSPTRQGNTEAFF. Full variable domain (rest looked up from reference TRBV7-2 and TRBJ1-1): GAGVSQSPSNKVTEKGKDVELRCDPISGHTALYWYRQSLGQGLEFLIYFQGNSAPDKSGLPSDRFSAERTGGSVSTLTIQRTQQEDSAVYLCASSPTRQGNTEAFFGQGTRLTVV.

The CDR3 DNA reads TGTGCCACCAGCAGAGATAGACAATATGGCTACACCTTC. Protein: CATSRDRQYGYTF. The chain couples TRBV15 to TRBJ1-2; D remains ambiguous. Germline CDR1 is LNHNV and CDR2 is YYDKDF (reference sequence). The germline V and J ends were trimmed by 0 bases and 5 bases, with 7 bases remaining between them. This CDR3 is 13 amino acids long.

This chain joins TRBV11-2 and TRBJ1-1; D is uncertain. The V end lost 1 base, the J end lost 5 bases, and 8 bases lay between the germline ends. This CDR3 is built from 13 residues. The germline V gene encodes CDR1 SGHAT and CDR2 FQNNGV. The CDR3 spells CASSLVQNTEAFF. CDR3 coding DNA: TGTGCCAGCAGCTTAGTCCAGAATACTGAAGCTTTCTTT.

The CDR3: CASSLGGGSSTEAFF. CDR3 DNA: TGTGCCAGCAGTTTAGGGGGGGGGTCATCTACTGAAGCTTTCTTT. This chain joins TRBV12-3 or TRBV12-4 and TRBJ1-1; maybe TRBD1 (5 bases). V lost 1 base and J 5 bases, leaving 14 bases between the germline ends. There are 15 residues in the CDR3.

In DNA form, the CDR3 reads TGTGCCAGTAGATCCAGGGTGGACTATGGCTACACCTTC. This encodes CASRSRVDYGYTF. The genes are TRBV19 and TRBJ1-2; D possibly corresponds to TRBD1 (5 bases). The length of the CDR3 is 13 residues. V was cut by 6 bases and J by 3 bases, with 11 bases left in between. Per germline, CDR1 LNHDA and CDR2 SQIVND (reference sequence).

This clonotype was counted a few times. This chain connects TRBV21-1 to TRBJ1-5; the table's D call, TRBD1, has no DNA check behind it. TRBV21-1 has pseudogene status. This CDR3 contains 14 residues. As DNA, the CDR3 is TGTGCCAGCAGCAAAGACCAGGGGAGTCAGCCCCAGCATTTT. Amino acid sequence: CASSKDQGSQPQHF.

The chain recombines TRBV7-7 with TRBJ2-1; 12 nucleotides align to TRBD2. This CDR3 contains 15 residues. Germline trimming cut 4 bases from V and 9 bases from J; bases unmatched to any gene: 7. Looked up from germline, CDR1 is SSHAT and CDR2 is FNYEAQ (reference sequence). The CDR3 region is CASSSGLAGTGEQFF. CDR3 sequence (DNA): TGTGCCAGCAGCTCCGGACTAGCGGGGACGGGTGAGCAGTTCTTC.

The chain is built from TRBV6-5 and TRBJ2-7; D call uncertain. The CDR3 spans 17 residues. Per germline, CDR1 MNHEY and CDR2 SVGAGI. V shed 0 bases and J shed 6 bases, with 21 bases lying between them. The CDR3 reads CASSYSSTRSTELEQYF. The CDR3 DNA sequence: TGTGCCAGCAGTTACTCCTCGACCCGTTCGACCGAGCTCGAGCAGTACTTC.